The 2 T cell receptor beta chains below all came from one sample that was sequenced in a study of cytomegalovirus exposure and HLA in healthy donors listed by TCRdb under 2017. The protocol used for the library was the immunoSEQ multiplex PCR assay. For the multiplex PCR, a mixture combining 60 forward primers for TCR Vbeta segments and 13 reverse primers for TCR Jbeta segments was used. TCRdb re-hosts the immuneACCESS table, in-frame sequences only. Its copies lack some clones; in the studies checked, an unresolved V gene accounts for under half of them, and the cause for the rest is not known. This sample has some 120,000 clones in its table, and around four fifths of those were observed once. The biggest ten clones account for approximately 1% of the sample. The specimen was PBMCs. These receptors originate from a human donor in good health.

This chain links TRBV19 with TRBJ2-5; 11 bases match TRBD2. The CDR3 extends over 16 amino acids. The germline V gene has CDR1 LNHDA and CDR2 SQIVND (reference sequence). V trimming: 2 bases; J trimming: 1 base; junction bases outside the gene matches: 3. In DNA, the CDR3 is TGTGCCAGTAGTATAACCGGGACTAGCGGCCAAGAGACCCAGTACTTC. Its translation: CASSITGTSGQETQYF.

The rearrangement joins TRBV2 to TRBJ1-6; no clear D gene. The V end lost 6 bases, the J end lost 6 bases, and 15 bases lay between the germline ends. Germline V gene sequence: CDR1 SNHLY, CDR2 FYNNEI. This CDR3 has 15 amino acids. CDR3 bases: TGTGCCAGCAGAAACCAAACAGCCGTTAATTCACCCCTCCACTTT. Amino acid sequence: CASRNQTAVNSPLHF.